The clone carrying this T cell receptor beta chain was seen a few times. Its specificity is not known. This entry comes from a study of post-analysis software for immune sequencing data. Points from the study as a whole: Relative to controls, patients with multiple sclerosis showed significantly lower normalized Chao1 diversity. Five or six TRBV segments appeared more often in patients than in controls, and TRBV5-6, TRBV5-1 and TRBV20-1 were among these.

Unique molecular identifiers featured in each of the TCR beta cDNA libraries. TCRdb passed the PCR reads through MiXCR, listing each CDR3 protein once. The sample yields 380,000 or so distinct CDR3 sequences, about a third seen once. The germline V gene has CDR1 MGHRA and CDR2 YSYEKL. The CDR3 totals 14 residues. J gave up 6 bases and V 4 bases, and 6 bases lay outside the gene matches. The chain couples TRBV4-1 to TRBJ2-1, with 7 bases fitting TRBD1. Material: blood. The clonotype comes from a girl aged 10 to 17 with multiple sclerosis. CDR3 loop: CASSPLTGSNEQFF. The CDR3 bases are TGCGCCAGCAGCCCCCTGACAGGGAGCAATGAGCAGTTCTTC.